The clone carrying this T cell receptor beta chain was counted ten times or more. The antigen is unknown. The CDR3 contains 14 residues. CDR1 is SGHRS and CDR2 is YFSETQ in the germline V gene. V was clipped by 3 bases and J by 1 base, with 9 bases between them. Unfractionated PBMC were spiked with known numbers of KT2 clone cells. Different KT2-to-PBMC ratios were created with a constant PBMC count. The record originates from a study of quantifying T cell responses using KT2 cells. As for the study in general: TCR alpha and beta constant-region primers primed reverse transcription of RNA. Study results and caveats: KT2 sequences were detected down to about one KT2 cell per 100,000 PBMC.

Each cDNA got a UMI-containing oligo ligated at its 3' end. The first PCR ran around 4 cycles with an equimolar RC1.1 and RC1.2 beta primer mix. MiXCR was run by TCRdb on the UMI-ligation and nested PCR reads, yielding one entry per CDR3 protein. The table records some 48,000 distinct CDR3 sequences, around a tenth of them present only once. This chain uses TRBV5-1 with TRBJ2-3, with D unclear. This receptor was obtained from a human donor. The specimen sequenced was PBMCs spiked with cells of the T cell clone KT2. CDR3 bases: TGCGCCAGCAGCTCCAACACACGCACAGATACGCAGTATTTT. Translated, it gives CASSSNTRTDTQYF.